A single sample is the source of the 25 T cell receptor beta chains below, sequenced in a study of Graves' ophthalmopathy and Graves' hyperthyroidism. Amplification from RNA transcripts yielded the TCR beta CDR3 regions. Second-round multiplex PCR came after a first-round RT-PCR that employed HTBI primers. One entry per CDR3 protein, called by TCRdb with MiXCR from the multiplex PCR reads. The table lists around 1.1 million distinct CDR3 sequences, around a third of them singletons. Sequencing was carried out using peripheral blood or thyroid tissue (not recorded which). The receptors were sampled from an adult man with Graves' hyperthyroidism.

In its sample, this clonotype was seen many times. This rearrangement joins TRBV5-6 to TRBJ1-1, with 9 bases aligning to TRBD1. Germline V gene data show CDR1 as SGHDT and CDR2 as YYEEEE. There are 15 residues in the CDR3. The V segment lost 5 bases and the J segment 3 bases; nucleotides outside the gene matches: 8. DNA of the CDR3: TGTGCCAGCAGTGCCACAGGGGGCGTGGACACTGAAGCTTTCTTT. It specifies CASSATGGVDTEAFF.

At least ten counts were recorded for this clonotype. The chain employs TRBV15 and TRBJ2-2; TRBD1 matches at 8 bases. Germline CDR1 LNHNV, CDR2 YYDKDF (reference sequence). The CDR3 is 14 residues long. V trimming: 5 bases; J trimming: 4 bases; junction bases outside the gene matches: 3. The CDR3 DNA sequence: TGTGCCACCAGCGACAGGGGTAGCACCGGGGAGCTGTTTTTT. It specifies CATSDRGSTGELFF. Variable domain in full (rest from reference TRBV15 and TRBJ2-2): DAMVIQNPRYQVTQFGKPVTLSCSQTLNHNVMYWYQQKSSQAPKLLFHYYDKDFNNEADTPDNFQSRRPNTSFCFLDIRSPGLGDTAMYLCATSDRGSTGELFFGEGSRLTVL.

This clonotype was counted ten times or more. This rearrangement joins TRBV9 to TRBJ2-2; D remains unclear. The V and J ends lost 6 bases and 0 bases respectively, with 3 bases between them. CDR1 is SGDLS, CDR2 YYNGEE, per germline. The CDR3 totals 12 residues. The CDR3 region has the DNA TGTGCCAGCAAATCGAACACCGGGGAGCTGTTTTTT. This encodes CASKSNTGELFF.

The rearrangement uses TRBV9 and TRBJ2-7, with a possible D match to TRBD2 (6 bases). The germline CDR1 and CDR2 sequences are SGDLS and YYNGEE. V lost 0 bases and J lost 6, with 13 bases in between. CDR3 length equals 14 residues. The CDR3 DNA reads TGTGCCAGCAGCGTAGAGGGAGGAAACGGCGAGCAGTACTTC. The encoded protein is CASSVEGGNGEQYF.

In the case of this clonotype: No conserved phenylalanine or tryptophan is present at the end of the CDR3, so a read error is the likely explanation. It is unclear where the CDR3 begins or ends on the DNA, so no DNA is shown, and the CDR3 is as TCRdb lists it. V is TRBV15 and J is TRBJ1-4. Germline CDR1 reads LNHNV; CDR2 reads YYDKDF (reference sequence). Ends included, the CDR3 has 8 residues. CDR3 sequence: CATSRDNS.

This clonotype was seen repeatedly, ten times or more. V usage is TRBV5-1 and J usage is TRBJ2-7; no reliable D call. This CDR3 region has 14 residues. Trimming took 3 bases from V and 3 from J, leaving 13 bases between them. Germline V gene lookup returns CDR1 SGHRS and CDR2 YFSETQ. As DNA, the CDR3 is TGCGCCAGCAGCTCGGACCGAGATAGCTACGAGCAGTACTTC. Translation: CASSSDRDSYEQYF.

This clonotype has only a few counts. J is TRBJ2-5 and V is TRBV11-2, with TRBD2 identical over 8 bases. CDR1 and CDR2 (germline): SGHAT, FQNNGV. The CDR3 is made up of 15 amino acids. V lost 3 bases, J lost 1 base, and 4 bases stayed unmatched. For the CDR3, the DNA is TGTGCCAGCAGCTTGGGTAGCGGGGCCCAAGAGACCCAGTACTTC. This sequence encodes CASSLGSGAQETQYF.

Regarding this clonotype: A read error may be the cause here, since a much bigger clone is one base away. The rearrangement joins TRBV7-9 to TRBJ2-2, with D possibly being TRBD1 or TRBD2 (5 bases each). The CDR3 has 15 amino acids. CDR1 is SEHNR and CDR2 is FQNEAQ in the germline V gene (reference sequence). This CDR3 is CASSPRVWGAGELSF. CDR3 DNA: TGTGCCAGCAGCCCCAGGGTTTGGGGTGCCGGGGAGCTGTCTTTT. Full variable domain (missing parts from reference TRBV7-9 and TRBJ2-2): DTGVSQNPRHKITKRGQNVTFRCDPISEHNRLYWYRQTLGQGPEFLTYFQNEAQLEKSRLLSDRFSAERPKGSFSTLEIQRTEQGDSAMYLCASSPRVWGAGELSFGEGSRLTVL.

The chain carries TRBV2 and TRBJ2-5; no clear D gene. The J call may not be correct, given that the DNA end is closer to TRBJ2-4. The V gene's germline CDR1 is SNHLY and CDR2 FYNNEI. This CDR3 spans 13 amino acids. The CDR3 DNA reads as TGTGCCAGCAGCCTCGATTGGGGAAACATTCAGTACTTC. Protein product: CASSLDWGNIQYF.

This clonotype has more than one count but fewer than ten. The gene calls are TRBV7-2 and TRBJ1-3; a possible D gene is TRBD1 (5 bases). Trimming removed 3 bases from V and 3 bases from J, with 18 bases in between. The CDR3 length is 17 residues. The germline gives CDR1 SGHTA, CDR2 FQGNSA. CDR3 bases: TGTGCCAGCAGCTTGGGTGTGGGGGGGGGAAGTGGAAACACCATATATTTT. Its translation is CASSLGVGGGSGNTIYF.

This clonotype was recorded at least ten times. The chain uses TRBV7-9 and TRBJ1-2; D unclear. Germline V gene sequence: CDR1 SEHNR, CDR2 FQNEAQ (reference sequence). V lost 4 bases and J 7 bases, leaving 19 bases between the germline ends. This CDR3 region has 15 residues. CDR3 region: CASSSNTGPLGGYTF. The CDR3 DNA follows: TGTGCCAGCAGCTCGAATACCGGGCCCCTAGGTGGCTACACCTTC.

This clonotype was observed a few times. The rearrangement uses TRBV10-3 and TRBJ1-2, with unresolved D. The germline V gene has CDR1 ENHRY and CDR2 SYGVKD. This CDR3 has 14 residues. V was shortened by 10 bases and J by 4 bases, with 19 bases between the two germline ends. The CDR3 coding sequence is TGTGCCAGCAGCTCCCCGGCGGGGAGCTATGGCTACACCTTC. As protein: CASSSPAGSYGYTF.

This clonotype was counted a single time. This rearrangement joins TRBV9 to TRBJ2-5; maybe TRBD1 (6 bases). Germline CDR1 reads SGDLS; CDR2 reads YYNGEE. With 3 bases removed from V and 9 bases from J, the gap between germline ends came to 24 bases. This CDR3 is 16 amino acids long. CDR3 sequence: CASSAPGQYSNQPQYF. The CDR3, as DNA: TGTGCCAGCAGCGCACCGGGACAATATAGCAATCAGCCCCAGTACTTC.

The rearrangement links TRBV27 to TRBJ1-1; tentatively, D is TRBD1 (5 bases). The CDR3 covers 13 residues. Germline V gene lookup returns CDR1 MNHEY and CDR2 SMNVEV (reference sequence). The germline V and J ends were trimmed by 6 bases and 4 bases, with 12 bases remaining between them. The CDR3 region is CASRNGGGTEAFF. The CDR3 region has the DNA TGTGCCAGCAGGAACGGTGGGGGCACTGAAGCTTTCTTT.

A word on this clonotype: Being one base from a much bigger clone, this may be a read error. A read error is likely, as this CDR3 ends without the conserved phenylalanine or tryptophan. This sequence joins TRBV7-9 and TRBJ1-2; TRBD1 matches 8 bases. CDR3 length: 15 residues. In germline, CDR1 is SEHNR, CDR2 FQNEAQ (reference sequence). The trim removed 2 bases at V and 8 bases at J, leaving 10 bases unmatched. CDR3 DNA: TGTGCCAGCAGCTTAAAAACGACAGGGGAGGAAGGCTACACCTCC. Translating it yields CASSLKTTGEEGYTS.

This clonotype appeared a few times. This chain links TRBV9 with TRBJ2-7; TRBD2 matches at 7 bases. V shed 0 bases and J 6 bases; nucleotides not matched to a gene: 3. The CDR3 runs to 13 residues. The V gene's germline CDR1 is SGDLS and CDR2 YYNGEE. The CDR3 DNA sequence: TGTGCCAGCAGCGTAGGGACTAGGAGCGAGCAGTACTTC. Its protein is CASSVGTRSEQYF.

There are a few counts of this clonotype. V and J are TRBV25-1 and TRBJ1-3; D uncertain. Germline CDR1 and CDR2: MGHDK and SYGVNS. V was clipped by 2 bases and J by 8 bases, with 16 bases between them. This CDR3 is 15 amino acids long. CDR3 residues: CASSERARNGHTIYF. DNA for the CDR3: TGTGCCAGCAGTGAAAGAGCCCGAAACGGGCACACCATATATTTT.

The V call is TRBV7-8, the J call TRBJ1-5, with D perhaps TRBD1 (5 bases). CDR3 length equals 15 residues. CDR1 and CDR2 (germline): SGHVS, FQNEAQ. The germline V and J ends were trimmed by 6 bases and 7 bases, with 19 bases remaining between them. In DNA form, the CDR3 reads TGTGCCAGCAGTACCGGGGCGAAAAGTCAGCAGCCCCAGCATTTT. The encoded protein is CASSTGAKSQQPQHF.

The V and J genes are TRBV7-8 and TRBJ2-5; TRBD2 agrees at 13 bases. Per the germline V gene, CDR1 is SGHVS and CDR2 is FQNEAQ. V lost 9 bases and J lost 3; bases outside the gene matches: 7. The CDR3 length is 15 residues. The CDR3 spells CASDAGLAGKETQYF. In nucleotides, the CDR3 is TGTGCCAGTGATGCGGGACTAGCGGGGAAAGAGACCCAGTACTTC. Together with reference TRBV7-8 and TRBJ2-5, the CDR3 gives the full variable domain: GAGVSQSPRYKVAKRGQDVALRCDPISGHVSLFWYQQALGQGPEFLTYFQNEAQLDKSGLPSDRFFAERPEGSVSTLKIQRTQQEDSAVYLCASDAGLAGKETQYFGPGTRLLVL.

Of note for this clonotype: This may arise from a read error, as a much more abundant clone is one base away. V gene TRBV20-1 combines with J gene TRBJ1-6; no clear D. This CDR3 is built from 13 residues. The germline V and J ends were trimmed by 5 bases and 7 bases, with 12 bases remaining between them. Germline V lookup: CDR1 DFQATT, CDR2 SNEGSKA (reference sequence). CDR3 in DNA: TGCAGTGCTGGTGGGCAGATAAATTCACCCCTCCACTTT. As protein: CSAGGQINSPLHF.

The J gene is TRBJ1-5, the V gene TRBV4-1, with 7 bases that match TRBD1. The CDR3 is 14 residues long. From germline, CDR1 is MGHRA and CDR2 YSYEKL. The junction had 6 bases not matched to a gene; V was cut back by 5 bases and J by 5 bases. CDR3 in amino acids: CASSVGTAYQPQHF. CDR3 nucleotides: TGCGCCAGCAGCGTGGGGACAGCGTATCAGCCCCAGCATTTT.

This clonotype has ten or more counts. The V call is TRBV4-3, the J call TRBJ1-5, with no clear D. Trimming pared 0 bases from V and 6 bases from J, leaving 9 bases between. There are 14 residues in the CDR3. Germline V CDR1 and CDR2: LGHNA, YSLEER. The CDR3 reads CASSQDGQSQPQHF. CDR3 bases: TGCGCCAGCAGCCAAGATGGGCAGAGTCAGCCCCAGCATTTT.

This clonotype occurred many times. The rearrangement links TRBV25-1 to TRBJ2-7; the match to TRBD1 covers 9 bases. Germline values: CDR1 MGHDK, CDR2 SYGVNS. The J segment lost 7 bases and the V segment lost 6 bases, leaving 7 bases of the junction unmatched. The length of the CDR3 is 13 residues. The CDR3: CASSWDRVGEQYF. For the CDR3, the DNA is TGTGCCAGCAGCTGGGACAGGGTGGGGGAGCAGTACTTC.

This clonotype was observed many times. The gene calls are TRBV12-3 or TRBV12-4 and TRBJ1-2; no firm D call. The CDR3 totals 15 residues. Trimming removed 6 bases at V and 7 bases at J, with 21 bases between. CDR3 amino acids: CASSNPQAKPGGYTF. CDR3 bases: TGTGCCAGCAGCAATCCCCAGGCTAAGCCAGGTGGCTACACCTTC.

This clonotype was counted many times. The chain couples TRBV20-1 to TRBJ1-2; tentatively, D is TRBD1 (5 bases). CDR3 length: 14 amino acids. V was shortened by 5 bases and J by 5 bases, with 18 bases between the two germline ends. CDR1 is DFQATT, CDR2 SNEGSKA, per germline (reference sequence). The CDR3 reads CSADPSGTQYGYTF. CDR3 DNA sequence: TGCAGTGCTGACCCATCGGGGACCCAATATGGCTACACCTTC.